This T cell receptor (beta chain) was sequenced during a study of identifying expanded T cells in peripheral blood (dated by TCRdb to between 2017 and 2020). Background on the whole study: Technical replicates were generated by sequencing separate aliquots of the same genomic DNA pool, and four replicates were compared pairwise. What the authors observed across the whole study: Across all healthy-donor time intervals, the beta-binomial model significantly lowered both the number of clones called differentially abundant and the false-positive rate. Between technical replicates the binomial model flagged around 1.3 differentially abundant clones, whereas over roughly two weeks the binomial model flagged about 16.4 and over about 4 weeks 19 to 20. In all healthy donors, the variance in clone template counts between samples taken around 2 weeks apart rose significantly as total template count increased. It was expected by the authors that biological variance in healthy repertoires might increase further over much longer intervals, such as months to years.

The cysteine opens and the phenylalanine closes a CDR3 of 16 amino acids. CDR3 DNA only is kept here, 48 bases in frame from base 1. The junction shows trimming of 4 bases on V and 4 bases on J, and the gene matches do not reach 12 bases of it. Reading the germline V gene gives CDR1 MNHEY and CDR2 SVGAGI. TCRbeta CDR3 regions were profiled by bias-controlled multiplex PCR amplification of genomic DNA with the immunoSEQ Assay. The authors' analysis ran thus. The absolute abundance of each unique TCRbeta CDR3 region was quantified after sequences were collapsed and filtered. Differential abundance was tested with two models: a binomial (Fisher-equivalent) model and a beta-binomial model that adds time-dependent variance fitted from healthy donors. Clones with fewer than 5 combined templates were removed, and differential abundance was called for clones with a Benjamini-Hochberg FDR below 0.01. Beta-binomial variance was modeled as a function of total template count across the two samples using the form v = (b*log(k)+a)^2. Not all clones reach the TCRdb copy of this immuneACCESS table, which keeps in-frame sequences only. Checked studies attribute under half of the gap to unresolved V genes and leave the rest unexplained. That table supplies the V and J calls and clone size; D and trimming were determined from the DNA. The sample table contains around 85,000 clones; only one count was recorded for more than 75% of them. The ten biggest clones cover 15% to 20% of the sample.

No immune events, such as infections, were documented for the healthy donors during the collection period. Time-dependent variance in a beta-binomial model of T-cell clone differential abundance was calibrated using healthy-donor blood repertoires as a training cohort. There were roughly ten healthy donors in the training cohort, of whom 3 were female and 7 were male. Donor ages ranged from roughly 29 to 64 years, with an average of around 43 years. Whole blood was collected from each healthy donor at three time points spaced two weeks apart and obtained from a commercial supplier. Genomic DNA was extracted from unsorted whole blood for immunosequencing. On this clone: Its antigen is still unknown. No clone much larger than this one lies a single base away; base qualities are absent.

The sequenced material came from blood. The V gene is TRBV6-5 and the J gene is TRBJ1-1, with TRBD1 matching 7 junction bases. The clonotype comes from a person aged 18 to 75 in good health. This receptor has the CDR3 CASSSVQGGASTEAFF. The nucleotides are TGTGCCAGCAGTTCAGTCCAAGGGGGCGCGTCCACTGAAGCTTTCTTT.